The subject of this entry is one TCR beta chain. In the authors' workflow: The assay estimated nucleated cells by amplifying reference gene primers. TCRdb's copy holds only in-frame clones and misses some; the assay was immunoSEQ multiplex PCR. That table gives V, J and clone size, and the DNA gave D and trimming. Found here are about 94,000 clones, more than 75% of them singletons; the top ten hold 7% to 8%. The data are from a study of blood T cell repertoires in COVID-19. Study at large: Sites across the United States, Italy and Spain contributed samples from acute and convalescent COVID-19. Sources were T cells, B-cell-depleted T cells, or PBMCs; the material itself was cDNA or gDNA.

The CDR3 has 14 amino acids. Trimming cost V 4 bases and J 4 bases; bases outside gene matches: 6. Looked up from germline, CDR1 is MNHEY and CDR2 is SVGAGI. Sample: peripheral blood. The sequence derives from a human donor with acute or convalescent COVID-19. The donor label of this sample is uncertain. The genes are TRBV6-5 and TRBJ1-1; 7 nucleotides align to TRBD1. The CDR3 region is CASSSDRVGTEAFF. In DNA form, the CDR3 reads TGTGCCAGCAGTTCAGACAGGGTCGGCACTGAAGCTTTCTTT.